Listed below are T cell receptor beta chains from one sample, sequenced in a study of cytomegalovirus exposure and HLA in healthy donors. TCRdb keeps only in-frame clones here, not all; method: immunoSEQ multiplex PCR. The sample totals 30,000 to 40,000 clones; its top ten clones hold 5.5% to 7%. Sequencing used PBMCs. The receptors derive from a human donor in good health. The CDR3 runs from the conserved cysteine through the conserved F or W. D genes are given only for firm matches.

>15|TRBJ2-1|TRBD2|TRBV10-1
CASSERLAGVNEQFF
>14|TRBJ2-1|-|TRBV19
CASSIIGEINEQFF
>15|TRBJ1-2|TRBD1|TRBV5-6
CASSLDRGVSSGYTF
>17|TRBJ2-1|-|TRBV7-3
CASHIETGAIWGNEQFF
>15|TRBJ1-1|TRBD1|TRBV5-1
CASSSDRGSGTEAFF
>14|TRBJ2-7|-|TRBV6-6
CASSFREGAGEQYF
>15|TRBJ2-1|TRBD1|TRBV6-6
CASSWDRGLGDEQFF
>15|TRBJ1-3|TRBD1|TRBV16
CASSPRTGAGNTIYF
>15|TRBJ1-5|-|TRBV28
CASSDLGDSNQPQHF
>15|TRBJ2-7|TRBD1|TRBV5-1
CASSLTGTVDYEQYF
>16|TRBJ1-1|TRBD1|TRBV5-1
CASSPRTGGEGTEAFF
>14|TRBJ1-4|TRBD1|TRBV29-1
CSVEEQGGNEKLFF
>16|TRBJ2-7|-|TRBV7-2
CASSLAGPGTPNEQYF
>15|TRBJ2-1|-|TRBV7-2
CASSSRGSGVSEQFF
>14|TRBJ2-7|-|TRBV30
CVWSVRRVGYEQYF
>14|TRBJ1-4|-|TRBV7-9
CASSGVGVREKLFF
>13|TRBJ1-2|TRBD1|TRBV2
CASSRTGRIGYTF
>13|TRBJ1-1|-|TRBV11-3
CASSLGGNTEAFF
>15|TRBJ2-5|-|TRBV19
CASSIDLETVETQYF
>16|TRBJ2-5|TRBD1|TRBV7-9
CASSLGHRDSEETQYF
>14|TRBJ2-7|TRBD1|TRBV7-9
CASSVGDRGHEQYF
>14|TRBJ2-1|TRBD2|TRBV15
CATSRGRGGQEQFF
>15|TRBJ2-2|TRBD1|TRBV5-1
CASSNRQGGTGELFF
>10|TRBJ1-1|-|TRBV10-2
CASKSGEAFF
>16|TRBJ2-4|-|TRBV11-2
CASSLYDYGAKNIQYF
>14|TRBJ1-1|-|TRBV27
CASSGFGVYTEAFF
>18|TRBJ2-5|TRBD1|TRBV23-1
CASSQSGVGTVPQETQYF
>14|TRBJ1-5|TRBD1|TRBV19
CASIETGVHQPQHF
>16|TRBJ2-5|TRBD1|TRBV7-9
CASSIQDRVAGETQYF
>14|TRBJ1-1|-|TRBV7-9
CASSLKGPEAEAFF
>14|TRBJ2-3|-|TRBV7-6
CASRQRGSTDTQYF
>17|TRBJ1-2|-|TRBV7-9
CASSFSYLRQANYGYTF
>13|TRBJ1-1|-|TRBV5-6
CASSAGYNPEAFF
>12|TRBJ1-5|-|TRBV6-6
CASSPPNQPQHF
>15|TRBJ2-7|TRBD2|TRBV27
CASSLSGAGSYEQYF
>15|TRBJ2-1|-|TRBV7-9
CASSLHRVGYNEQFF
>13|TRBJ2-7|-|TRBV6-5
CASSSGLGYEQYF
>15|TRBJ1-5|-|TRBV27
CASSLSTHGSNPQHF
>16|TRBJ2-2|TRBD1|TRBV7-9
CASSPPPTGDSGELFF
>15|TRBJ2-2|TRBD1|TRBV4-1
CASSQGQGNTGELFF
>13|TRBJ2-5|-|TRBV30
CAWSVRERETQYF
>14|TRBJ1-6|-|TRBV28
CASTSPGYNSPLHF
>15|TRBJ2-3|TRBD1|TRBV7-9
CASGLGTGLTDTQYF
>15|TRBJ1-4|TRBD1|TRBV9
CASSEGQGKSEKLFF
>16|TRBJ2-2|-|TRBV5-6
CASSLAARPNTGELFF
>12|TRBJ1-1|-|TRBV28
CATADITTEAFF
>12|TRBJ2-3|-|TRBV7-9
CASSFPTDTQYF
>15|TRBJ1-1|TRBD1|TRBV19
CASRTGGAGDTEAFF
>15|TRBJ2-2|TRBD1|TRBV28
CASSPGTANTGELFF
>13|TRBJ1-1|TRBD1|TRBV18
CASSQGARAEAFF
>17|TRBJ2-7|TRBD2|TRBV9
CASSPRPWTSGAYEQYF
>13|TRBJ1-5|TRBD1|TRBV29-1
CSVGTGVDQPQHF
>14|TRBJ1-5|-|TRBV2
CASSYSSGDQPQHF
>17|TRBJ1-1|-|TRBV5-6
CASSLGGQGRMNTEAFF
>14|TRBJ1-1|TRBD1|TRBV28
CAAATGGVITEAFF
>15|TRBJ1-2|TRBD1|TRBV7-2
CASSQRTGGNYGYTF
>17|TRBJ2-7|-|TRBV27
CASSLGGLKGNAHEQYF
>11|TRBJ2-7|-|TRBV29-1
CSVEDAGEQYF
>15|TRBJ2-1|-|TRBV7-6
CASSLTESSDNEQFF